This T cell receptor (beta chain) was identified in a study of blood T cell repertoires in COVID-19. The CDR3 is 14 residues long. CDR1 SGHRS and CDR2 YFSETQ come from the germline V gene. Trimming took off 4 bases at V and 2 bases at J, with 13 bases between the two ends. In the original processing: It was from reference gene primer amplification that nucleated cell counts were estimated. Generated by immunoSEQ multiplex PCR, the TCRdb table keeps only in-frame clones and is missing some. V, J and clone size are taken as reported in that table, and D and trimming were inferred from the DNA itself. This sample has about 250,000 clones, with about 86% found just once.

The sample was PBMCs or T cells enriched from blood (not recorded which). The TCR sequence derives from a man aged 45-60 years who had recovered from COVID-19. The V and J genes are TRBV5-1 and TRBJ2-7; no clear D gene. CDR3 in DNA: TGCGCCAGCAGCCCTAGTGGGTCAGCCTACGAGCAGTACTTC. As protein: CASSPSGSAYEQYF. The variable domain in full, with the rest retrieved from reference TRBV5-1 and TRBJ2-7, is KAGVTQTPRYLIKTRGQQVTLSCSPISGHRSVSWYQQTPGQGLQFLFEYFSETQRNKGNFPGRFSGRQFSNSRSEMNVSTLELGDSALYLCASSPSGSAYEQYFGPGTRLTVT.